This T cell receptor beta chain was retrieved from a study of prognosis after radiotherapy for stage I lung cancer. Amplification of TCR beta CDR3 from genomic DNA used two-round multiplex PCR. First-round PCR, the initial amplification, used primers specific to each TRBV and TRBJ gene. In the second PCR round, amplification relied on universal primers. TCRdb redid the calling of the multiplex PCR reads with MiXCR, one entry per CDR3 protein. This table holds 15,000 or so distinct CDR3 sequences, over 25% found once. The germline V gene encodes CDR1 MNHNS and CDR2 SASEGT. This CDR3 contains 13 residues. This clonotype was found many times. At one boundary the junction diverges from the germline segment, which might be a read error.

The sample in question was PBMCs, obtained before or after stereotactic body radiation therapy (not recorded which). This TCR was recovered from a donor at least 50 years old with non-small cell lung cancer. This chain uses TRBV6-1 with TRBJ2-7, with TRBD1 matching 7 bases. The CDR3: CAGSMTGMVEQYF. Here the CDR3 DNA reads TGTGCCGGCAGCATGACAGGGATGGTCGAGCAGTACTTC.